Described below is a single T cell receptor (beta chain) sequence and its context. Its antigen remains unidentified. This table comes from immunoSEQ multiplex PCR, and its TCRdb copy is limited to in-frame clones, with some not included. The table includes several thousand clones, over 60% detected once. This CDR3 contains 14 residues. Germline CDR1 is MNHEY and CDR2 is SMNVEV (reference sequence). The junction had 5 bases not matched to a gene; V was cut back by 10 bases and J by 3 bases. These data originate in a study of chemoradiotherapy in HPV16-positive cancers. Study context: Candidate HPV-specific clones and shared TCR motifs came from a couple of HPV16-positive patients.

Whole-study results and caveats: The functional HPV-specific definition rests on just a couple of HPV16-positive patients. HPV-responsive T-cell expansion during chemoradiotherapy was linked to improved recurrence-free survival in HPV16-positive patients. Candidate HPV-specific clones and E7-related TCR motifs grew in tumor during treatment.

This receptor was identified in a human donor with HPV-associated anogenital cancer. This specimen was collected from a patient who underwent chemoradiotherapy. The chain joins TRBV27 to TRBJ2-2; 10 bases line up with TRBD1. The CDR3 sequence: CATRQGADTGELFF. The CDR3 region has the DNA TGTGCCACGAGACAGGGGGCCGACACCGGGGAGCTGTTTTTT.